This T cell receptor beta chain was profiled in a study of blood T cell repertoires in COVID-19. Study-wide context: Samples came from the United States, Italy and Spain, spanning acute and convalescent COVID-19. Sample material is recorded as cDNA or gDNA derived from T cells, B-cell-depleted T cells, or PBMCs.

As originally analysed: Scientists estimated how many nucleated cells there were by amplifying reference gene primers. Sequencing was performed with immunoSEQ multiplex PCR; in TCRdb, only in-frame clones are kept and a portion is missing. V, J and clone size derive from that table, while D and trimming were established from the DNA sequence. The sample lists 440,000 or so clones, about 91% seen once, with 1.5% to 1.9% in the top ten. Germline V gene data show CDR1 as SGHRS and CDR2 as YFSETQ. This CDR3 is 17 amino acids long. V shed 0 bases and J shed 0 bases, with 12 bases lying between them. Seattle participants joined during active infection and were tracked over time.

The receptor comes from a woman in her thirties or forties with COVID-19, enrolled during active disease. The sample consisted of peripheral blood. This chain connects TRBV5-1 to TRBJ1-4; D remains unclear. CDR3 bases: TGCGCCAGCAGCTTGGTTAGTCCCGCCGCAACTAATGAAAAACTGTTTTTT. It encodes CASSLVSPAATNEKLFF.